Detailed here is one T cell receptor beta chain. The antigen is not known. The sample originates from a study of cytomegalovirus exposure and HLA in healthy donors. PCR was performed using 60 Vbeta and 13 Jbeta primers. Repertoires were generated with immunoSEQ multiplex PCR, while TCRdb's copy carries only in-frame clones and drops some. The sample lists approximately 260,000 clones; about 93% were seen once. Study-wide points: The authors confirmed in vitro that three CMV-associated chains were specific for CMV antigens. A later analysis found TCR association rates differed by HLA locus, highest for DRB1 and lowest for HLA-C. Trimming of TCR beta V- and J-genes showed a link, identified in a later analysis, to a missense DCLRE1C variant.

The CDR3 has 11 amino acids. CDR1 DFQATT and CDR2 SNEGSKA come from the germline V gene (reference sequence). Trimming took 7 bases from V and 11 from J, leaving 17 bases between them. It was healthy bone marrow donors who served as donors. This TCR was sampled from a girl aged 2 to 10 in good health and CMV-seronegative. The material sequenced was PBMCs. V gene TRBV20-1 combines with J gene TRBJ1-1; D remains ambiguous. The CDR3 nucleotides are TGCAGTGGAGTCCAAAGTCCCTGGGCTTTCTTT. Translating gives CSGVQSPWAFF.